This is a list of T cell receptor beta chains from one sample in a study of PD-1 blockade in classical Hodgkin lymphoma. The protocol was immunoSEQ multiplex PCR, while the TCRdb copy is restricted to in-frame clones and leaves out a portion. Among some 10,000 clones, 80% to 90% were seen once, and the ten largest hold around 36%. Sequenced material: CD8+ T cells from blood, taken before the fourth cycle of nivolumab. These receptors were collected from a human donor with classical Hodgkin lymphoma. The donor label of this sample is uncertain. The CDR3 runs from the conserved cysteine through the conserved F or W. Each record gives: clone size, V gene, J gene, D gene, CDR3 protein, CDR3 DNA. A D gene is named only where the DNA matches it firmly. Part of the rows lack a size; the others show once, few, many or a class for expanded clones.

size: .; V: TRBV5-1; J: TRBJ1-4; D: .; CDR3: CASSLEQGGEKLFF; DNA: TGCGCCAGCAGCTTGGAACAGGGTGGTGAAAAACTGTTTTTT
size: .; V: TRBV7-9; J: TRBJ2-7; D: .; CDR3: CASSQGTNYEQYF; DNA: TGTGCCAGCAGCCAGGGTACCAACTACGAGCAGTACTTC
size: once; V: TRBV9; J: TRBJ1-1; D: .; CDR3: CASSRENTEAFF; DNA: TGTGCCAGCAGCCGCGAGAACACTGAAGCTTTCTTT
size: .; V: TRBV28; J: TRBJ2-1; D: .; CDR3: CASSPPHKNEQFF; DNA: TGTGCCAGCAGTCCTCCTCATAAGAATGAGCAGTTCTTC
size: .; V: TRBV7-6; J: TRBJ1-2; D: .; CDR3: CASSPARGDGNYGYTF; DNA: TGTGCCAGCAGCCCCGCACGGGGGGATGGTAACTATGGCTACACCTTC
size: .; V: TRBV4-1; J: TRBJ2-7; D: TRBD2; CDR3: CASSQESGRFYEQYF; DNA: TGCGCCAGCAGCCAAGAGAGCGGGAGGTTCTACGAGCAGTACTTC
size: .; V: TRBV6-1; J: TRBJ1-5; D: .; CDR3: CASSEGTTGYGQPQHF; DNA: TGTGCCAGCAGTGAAGGGACGACAGGCTACGGTCAGCCCCAGCATTTT
size: .; V: TRBV28; J: TRBJ1-4; D: .; CDR3: CASSPIGSLEEKLFF; DNA: TGTGCCAGCAGTCCCATAGGCAGCTTGGAGGAAAAACTGTTTTTT
size: .; V: TRBV11-2; J: TRBJ2-7; D: TRBD1; CDR3: CASSLGQGTYEQYF; DNA: TGTGCCAGCAGCCTTGGACAGGGAACCTACGAGCAGTACTTC
size: few; V: TRBV7-9; J: TRBJ1-1; D: TRBD1; CDR3: CASSTGVGKNTEAFF; DNA: TGTGCCAGCAGCACAGGGGTGGGGAAGAACACTGAAGCTTTCTTT
size: .; V: TRBV15; J: TRBJ2-5; D: .; CDR3: CATRLTAGWLETQYF; DNA: TGTGCCACCCGCCTGACCGCGGGGTGGTTGGAGACCCAGTACTTC
size: .; V: TRBV27; J: TRBJ2-1; D: TRBD2; CDR3: CASSLLAGRMNEQFF; DNA: TGTGCCAGCAGTTTACTAGCGGGAAGGATGAATGAGCAGTTCTTC
size: once; V: TRBV5-1; J: TRBJ2-2; D: .; CDR3: CASSLTGNTGELFF; DNA: TGCGCCAGCAGCTTGACCGGAAACACCGGGGAGCTGTTTTTT
size: .; V: TRBV5-1; J: TRBJ2-3; D: TRBD2; CDR3: CASSLEAGGGTDTQYF; DNA: TGCGCCAGCAGCTTAGAAGCGGGAGGGGGCACAGATACGCAGTATTTT
size: once; V: TRBV9; J: TRBJ1-1; D: TRBD1; CDR3: CASSVGQGRTEAFF; DNA: TGTGCCAGCAGCGTGGGACAGGGGAGAACTGAAGCTTTCTTT
size: .; V: TRBV28; J: TRBJ1-3; D: TRBD1; CDR3: CASSFLLHVGRDRGPGNTIYF; DNA: TGTGCCAGCAGTTTCCTTTTACACGTGGGGCGCGACAGGGGGCCGGGAAACACCATATATTTT
size: .; V: TRBV15; J: TRBJ2-7; D: TRBD1; CDR3: CATSRVRDSPYEQYF; DNA: TGCGCCACCAGCAGAGTCCGGGACAGCCCCTACGAGCAGTACTTC
size: .; V: TRBV11-2; J: TRBJ2-3; D: .; CDR3: CASSSRTDWEDTQYF; DNA: TGTGCCAGCAGCTCACGGACGGACTGGGAGGATACGCAGTATTTT
size: .; V: TRBV4-3; J: TRBJ2-4; D: .; CDR3: CASSQDLPAGEAIAKNIQYF; DNA: TGCGCCAGCAGCCAAGATCTCCCAGCGGGCGAAGCAATAGCCAAAAACATTCAGTACTTC
size: .; V: TRBV28; J: TRBJ2-7; D: TRBD2; CDR3: CASSRNPSGTYEQYF; DNA: TGTGCCAGCAGCCGCAACCCTAGCGGGACCTACGAGCAGTACTTC
size: .; V: TRBV27; J: TRBJ2-7; D: TRBD1; CDR3: CASRGDRAHSYEQYF; DNA: TGTGCCAGCAGGGGAGACAGGGCCCACTCCTACGAGCAGTACTTC
size: .; V: TRBV4-3; J: TRBJ2-3; D: TRBD2; CDR3: CASSQDYASGILGTDTQYF; DNA: TGCGCCAGCAGCCAAGATTACGCTAGCGGGATATTGGGCACAGATACGCAGTATTTT
size: .; V: TRBV19; J: TRBJ2-2; D: TRBD1; CDR3: CASSYGGQGSGELFF; DNA: TGTGCCAGTAGTTATGGGGGACAGGGGAGCGGGGAGCTGTTTTTT
size: .; V: TRBV28; J: TRBJ2-5; D: TRBD1; CDR3: CASSFLGQAYQETQYF; DNA: TGTGCCAGCAGCTTCTTAGGACAGGCGTACCAAGAGACCCAGTACTTC
size: .; V: TRBV28; J: TRBJ1-5; D: TRBD1; CDR3: CASQPGQGILTQHF; DNA: TGTGCCAGTCAACCCGGACAGGGGATTTTGACCCAGCATTTT
size: .; V: TRBV14; J: TRBJ1-5; D: TRBD1; CDR3: CASSQDTWPGTGYNQPQHF; DNA: TGTGCCAGCAGCCAAGATACTTGGCCCGGGACAGGGTACAATCAGCCCCAGCATTTT
size: once; V: TRBV6-1; J: TRBJ2-2; D: .; CDR3: CASSEIPSGELFF; DNA: TGTGCCAGCAGTGAGATCCCGAGCGGGGAGCTGTTTTTT
size: .; V: TRBV5-6; J: TRBJ2-3; D: TRBD1; CDR3: CASSLLGTENTDTQYF; DNA: TGTGCCAGCAGCTTGTTAGGGACAGAGAACACAGATACGCAGTATTTT
size: .; V: TRBV27; J: TRBJ1-1; D: TRBD1; CDR3: CASSEDRGWNTEAFF; DNA: TGTGCCAGCAGCGAAGACAGGGGGTGGAACACTGAAGCTTTCTTT
size: .; V: TRBV10-3; J: TRBJ2-7; D: .; CDR3: CATHAGTYEQYF; DNA: TGTGCCACCCATGCAGGGACTTACGAGCAGTACTTC
size: few; V: TRBV27; J: TRBJ2-1; D: TRBD2; CDR3: CASSPLAEVYNEQFF; DNA: TGTGCCAGCAGCCCCCTAGCGGAAGTATACAATGAGCAGTTCTTC
size: .; V: TRBV5-1; J: TRBJ2-2; D: TRBD2; CDR3: CASSSGRGAGELFF; DNA: TGCGCCAGCTCTAGCGGGAGAGGCGCCGGGGAGCTGTTTTTT
size: .; V: TRBV5-4; J: TRBJ2-7; D: .; CDR3: CASSLDGYEQYF; DNA: TGTGCCAGCAGCTTGGACGGCTACGAGCAGTACTTC
size: .; V: TRBV29-1; J: TRBJ2-1; D: .; CDR3: CSVEDPGFGSWHEQFF; DNA: TGCAGCGTTGAAGATCCGGGATTCGGGAGTTGGCATGAGCAGTTCTTC
size: .; V: TRBV11-3; J: TRBJ2-3; D: .; CDR3: CASSFAGGTQYF; DNA: TGTGCCAGCAGCTTTGCTGGAGGTACGCAGTATTTT
size: .; V: TRBV11-2; J: TRBJ1-1; D: .; CDR3: CASSLPVRGPGTEAFF; DNA: TGTGCCAGCAGCTTACCCGTCAGGGGACCGGGCACTGAAGCTTTCTTT
size: .; V: TRBV14; J: TRBJ1-1; D: .; CDR3: CASSAGWNTEAFF; DNA: TGTGCCAGCAGCGCAGGGTGGAACACTGAAGCTTTCTTT
size: .; V: TRBV19; J: TRBJ1-2; D: .; CDR3: CASLSDSNYGYTF; DNA: TGTGCCAGTTTATCGGACAGTAACTATGGCTACACCTTC
size: .; V: TRBV6-6; J: TRBJ1-3; D: TRBD1; CDR3: CASSQRWTGEGNTIYF; DNA: TGTGCCAGCAGTCAAAGATGGACAGGGGAGGGAAACACCATATATTTT